This TCR beta chain emerged from a study of shared clonotypes between healthy human individuals. Whole-study results and caveats: A reduction in generation probabilities was seen for non-shared clonotypes relative to those shared by all four donors.

The donor cohort consisted entirely of Caucasian adults residing in Nashville, Tennessee. Partitioning of CD4+ cells yielded a CD45RA+ naive subset and a CD45RA-negative memory subset. The assay was immunoSEQ multiplex PCR, and TCRdb's table has in-frame clones only and misses some. The table lists nearly 1 million clones, 60% to 85% of them singletons, with approximately 1.5% in the top ten. Germline V CDR1 and CDR2: SGHRS, YFSETQ. The V end lost 4 bases, the J end lost 7 bases, and 12 bases lay between the germline ends. The CDR3 sequence is 14 residues long. This clone came up a few times. Its antigen remains unknown.

The sequenced sample consisted of memory CD4+ T cells sorted from blood. Subset of the sample: CD45RA-negative fraction. The receptor comes from a man aged 18 to 30 in good health. The chain has TRBV5-1 and TRBJ1-6; D is unclear. For the CDR3, the DNA is TGCGCCAGCAGCCCCCGGGAGTCAAATTCACCCCTCCACTTT. Protein: CASSPRESNSPLHF.